This entry is about one T cell receptor beta chain. The antigen it binds to is not known. Base-call qualities are not available, and no considerably larger clone is one nucleotide away. Participants in the prospective study were aged roughly 18 to 90 years, lived in some 24 United States geographic areas, and enrolled through a virtual design. In the prospective study, cohorts were assigned on the basis of participant-reported clinical history obtained from a screening survey and a study questionnaire. In the prospective study, whole blood, serum and a nasopharyngeal or oropharyngeal swab were collected from each participant by mobile phlebotomists. Prospective study participants could optionally give additional blood draws and questionnaires over a 2-month period. Blood samples from the prospective study were shipped frozen or at room temperature prior to DNA extraction. V ends up 5 bases short and J 4 bases short, with an unmatched junction base count of 3. The CDR3 starts with the cysteine, ends with the phenylalanine, and has 13 residues. The sequence is cut down to CDR3 DNA, 39 bases in frame from base 1. CDR1 MNHNY and CDR2 SVGAGI were looked up in the germline V gene (reference sequence).

TCRbeta CDR3 regions were amplified from genomic DNA using the immunoSEQ Assay, a bias-controlled multiplex PCR. As for the authors' bioinformatics: The number of nucleated cells in each sample was estimated from the amplification of reference gene primers within the assay. To quantify the absolute abundance of each unique TCRbeta CDR3 rearrangement, sequence reads were collapsed and filtered. For each sample, productive Simpson clonality was calculated as the square root of Simpson's diversity index across productive rearrangements. TCRdb took this table from immuneACCESS and kept in-frame rearrangements with V and J called. Such tables lack part of the clones; where checked against another copy, unresolved V genes explain under half of the gap, and the rest is unexplained. V, J and clone size derive from that table, while D and trimming were established from the DNA sequence. Present in this sample are roughly 190,000 clones, about 77% of which were seen just once. The biggest ten clones account for roughly 17% of the sample.

This record comes from a study of blood T cell repertoires in COVID-19 (dated by TCRdb to about 2020). Describing the broader study: Collaborator samples came from the United States, Italy and Spain and covered acute and convalescent phases of COVID-19. Nearly every sample came with metadata listing a de-identified subject ID, COVID-19 status, age in years and sex. The material from the prospective study consisted of cDNA or gDNA derived from T cells, B-cell-depleted T cells, or PBMCs. The samples were drawn from two sources: the first 160 participants of the ongoing ImmuneRACE study, and 1,000 to 1,500 subjects contributed by 6 global collaborators. HLA class I and class II types, where available, came from metadata supplied by the sample provider rather than from assay-based typing. Deeply sampled blood TCRbeta repertoires from subjects exposed to, actively infected with, or recovered from COVID-19 were included in the dataset. The repertoires were made available in a free public database intended to serve as a resource for research on the immune response to SARS-CoV-2.

Study-wide findings and limitations: Clinical and demographic metadata were provided uncurated, with the amount varying by source and participant.

This receptor was taken from a woman aged 45-65 years with acute COVID-19. This sequence uses TRBV6-6 and TRBJ1-2; 8 middle bases align to TRBD1. What was sequenced was PBMCs or T cells enriched from blood (not recorded which). In nucleotides, the sequence is TGTGCCAGCAGTCCGGACAGGGCCTATGGCTACACCTTC. Its coded protein is CASSPDRAYGYTF.